This TCR beta chain was observed in a study of shared clonotypes between healthy human individuals. As processed by the authors: ImmunoSEQ yielded junction-only sequences lacking quality scores, so filtering differed. Profiled with immunoSEQ multiplex PCR; TCRdb holds only in-frame clones, not every one. The D gene and trimming were derived from the DNA, and the V and J assignments and clone size from that table. The top ten clones hold approximately 1.8% of a sample with 730,000 or so clones, roughly 78% of them seen once. Every donor was a Caucasian adult from Nashville, Tennessee. Investigators divided CD4+ cells into CD45RA+ naive and CD45RA-negative memory subsets. CDR3 length equals 16 residues. Germline values: CDR1 MGHRA, CDR2 YSYEKL. Trimming took off 3 bases at V and 2 bases at J, with 14 bases between the two ends. This clone was detected only a few times.

Material for sequencing was memory CD4+ T cells sorted from blood. Sample subset: CD45RA-negative fraction. V is TRBV4-1 and J is TRBJ2-1, with a weak D call TRBD2 (6 bases). The sequence came from a woman younger than 45 in good health. The CDR3 coding sequence is TGCGCCAGCAGCCAGGGTTCGGGGGACCCCTACAATGAGCAGTTCTTC. Its translation: CASSQGSGDPYNEQFF.